This paragraph covers one TCR beta chain sequence. What it binds is unknown. The data are from a study of shared clonotypes between healthy human individuals. Study-wide background: Donors were a couple of women and a few men aged 18 to 49.

Profiled with immunoSEQ multiplex PCR; TCRdb holds only in-frame clones, not every one. The repertoire has roughly 100,000 clones, roughly 70% of them found once; the top ten carry roughly a quarter. Germline lookup yields CDR1 MNHNY and CDR2 SVGAGI (reference sequence). Trimming took 1 base from V and 0 from J, leaving 5 bases between them. The CDR3 has 14 residues. Whole-study findings and limits: Generally, naive subsets came out with larger estimated richness than memory subsets. About 5% of naive CD4 clonotypes were shared across a few donors.

The origin of this receptor is a woman aged 25 to 45 in good health. The rearrangement uses TRBV6-6 and TRBJ2-3; no firm D call. Sequencing used memory CD8+ T cells sorted from blood. Regarding subset: CD45RO+ cells pooled with CCR7-negative TemRA cells. The CDR3 loop is CASSYWSSTDTQYF. CDR3 bases: TGTGCCAGCAGTTACTGGAGCAGCACAGATACGCAGTATTTT.